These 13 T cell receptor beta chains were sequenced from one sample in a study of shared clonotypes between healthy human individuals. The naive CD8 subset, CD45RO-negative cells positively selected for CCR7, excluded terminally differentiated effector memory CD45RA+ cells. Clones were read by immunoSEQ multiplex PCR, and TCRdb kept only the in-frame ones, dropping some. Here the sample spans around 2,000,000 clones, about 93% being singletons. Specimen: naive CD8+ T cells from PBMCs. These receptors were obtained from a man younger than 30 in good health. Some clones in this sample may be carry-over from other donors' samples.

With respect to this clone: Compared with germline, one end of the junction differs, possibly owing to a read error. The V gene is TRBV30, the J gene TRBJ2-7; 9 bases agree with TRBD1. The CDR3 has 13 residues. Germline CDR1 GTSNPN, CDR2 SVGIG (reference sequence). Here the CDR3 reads CAGRDRVIYEQYF. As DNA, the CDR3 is TGTGCCGGGAGGGACAGGGTTATCTACGAGCAGTACTTC.

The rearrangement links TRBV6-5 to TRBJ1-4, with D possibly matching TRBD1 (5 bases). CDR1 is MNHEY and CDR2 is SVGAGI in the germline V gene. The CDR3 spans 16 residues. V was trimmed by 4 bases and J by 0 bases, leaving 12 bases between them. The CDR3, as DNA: TGTGCCAGCAGTTTGACAGAGACAGCAACTAATGAAAAACTGTTTTTT. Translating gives CASSLTETATNEKLFF.

The CDR3 loop reads CASSPTDRFTTDEQYF. DNA of the CDR3: TGTGCCAGCTCACCTACTGACAGGTTCACAACGGACGAGCAGTACTTC. The gene calls are TRBV18 and TRBJ2-7; weak D call: TRBD1 (6 bases). The CDR3 has 16 amino acids. Deletions cut 3 bases from V and 5 bases from J, with 20 bases between. Germline V lookup: CDR1 KGHSH, CDR2 LQKENI.

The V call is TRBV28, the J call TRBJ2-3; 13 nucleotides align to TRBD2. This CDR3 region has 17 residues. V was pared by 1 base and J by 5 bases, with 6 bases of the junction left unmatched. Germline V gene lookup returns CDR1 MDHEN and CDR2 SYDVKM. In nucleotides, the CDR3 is TGTGCCAGCAGTTTATACGGGACTAGCGGGATAGTAGATACGCAGTATTTT. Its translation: CASSLYGTSGIVDTQYF.

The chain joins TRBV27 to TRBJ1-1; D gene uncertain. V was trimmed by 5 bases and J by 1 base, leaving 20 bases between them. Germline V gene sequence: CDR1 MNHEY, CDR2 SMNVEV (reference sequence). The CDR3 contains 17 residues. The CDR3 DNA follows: TGTGCCAGCAGTCCCCTCTTTAGTAGGGCCGAGAACACTGAAGCTTTCTTT. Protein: CASSPLFSRAENTEAFF.

CDR3 protein: CASSFGQLEAFF. The CDR3 nucleotides read TGTGCCAGCAGCTTTGGACAGCTTGAAGCTTTCTTT. The J gene is TRBJ1-1, the V gene TRBV7-9; D is perhaps TRBD1 (6 bases). V was clipped by 3 bases and J by 7 bases, with 9 bases between them. This CDR3 is built from 12 residues. Germline assignment: CDR1 SEHNR and CDR2 FQNEAQ (reference sequence).

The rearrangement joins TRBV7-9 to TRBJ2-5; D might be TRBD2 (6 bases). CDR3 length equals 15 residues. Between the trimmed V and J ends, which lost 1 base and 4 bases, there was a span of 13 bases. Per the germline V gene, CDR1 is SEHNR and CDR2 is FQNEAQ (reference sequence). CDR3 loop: CASSLVGGSLETQYF. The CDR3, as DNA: TGTGCCAGCAGCTTAGTGGGGGGTAGCCTAGAGACCCAGTACTTC.

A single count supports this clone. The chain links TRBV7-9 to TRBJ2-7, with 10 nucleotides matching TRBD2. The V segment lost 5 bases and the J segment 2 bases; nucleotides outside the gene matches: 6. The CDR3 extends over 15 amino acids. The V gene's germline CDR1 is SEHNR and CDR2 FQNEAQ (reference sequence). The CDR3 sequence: CASSAGLAVTYEQYF. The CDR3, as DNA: TGTGCCAGCAGCGCCGGACTAGCGGTAACCTACGAGCAGTACTTC.

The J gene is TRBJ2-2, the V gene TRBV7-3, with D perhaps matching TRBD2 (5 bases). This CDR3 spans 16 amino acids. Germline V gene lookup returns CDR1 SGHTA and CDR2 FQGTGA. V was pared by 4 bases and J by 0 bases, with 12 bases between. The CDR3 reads CASSSRTDPNTGELFF. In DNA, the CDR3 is TGTGCCAGCAGCTCGAGGACTGATCCGAACACCGGGGAGCTGTTTTTT.

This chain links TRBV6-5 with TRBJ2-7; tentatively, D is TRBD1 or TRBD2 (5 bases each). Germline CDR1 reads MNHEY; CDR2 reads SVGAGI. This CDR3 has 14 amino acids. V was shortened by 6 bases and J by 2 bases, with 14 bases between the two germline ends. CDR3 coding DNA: TGTGCCAGCAGCTCGGGACCCGAAGCCTACGAGCAGTACTTC. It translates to CASSSGPEAYEQYF.

The CDR3: CASSFSGTSTDTQYF. The CDR3 bases are TGTGCCAGCAGTTTTAGCGGGACTAGCACAGATACGCAGTATTTT. The gene calls are TRBV6-5 and TRBJ2-3, with TRBD2 matching over 8 bases. There are 15 residues in the CDR3. Trimming cost V 4 bases and J 0 bases; bases outside gene matches: 3. The germline V gene encodes CDR1 MNHEY and CDR2 SVGAGI.

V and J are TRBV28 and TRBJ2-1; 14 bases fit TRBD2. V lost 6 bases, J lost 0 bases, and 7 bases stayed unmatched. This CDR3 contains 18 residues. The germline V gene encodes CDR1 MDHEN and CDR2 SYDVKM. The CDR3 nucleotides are TGTGCCAGCAGCCGTGGGACTAGCGGGAGATCCTCCTACAATGAGCAGTTCTTC. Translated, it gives CASSRGTSGRSSYNEQFF.

The chain's CDR3 is CATSEGASSYEQYF. The CDR3 region has the DNA TGTGCCACCAGCGAGGGGGCGAGCTCCTACGAGCAGTACTTC. The V and J genes are TRBV15 and TRBJ2-7, with 7 bases aligning to TRBD1. With V trimmed by 5 bases and J by 0 bases, 4 bases remained unmatched. Germline CDR1 reads LNHNV; CDR2 reads YYDKDF (reference sequence). The CDR3 covers 14 residues.